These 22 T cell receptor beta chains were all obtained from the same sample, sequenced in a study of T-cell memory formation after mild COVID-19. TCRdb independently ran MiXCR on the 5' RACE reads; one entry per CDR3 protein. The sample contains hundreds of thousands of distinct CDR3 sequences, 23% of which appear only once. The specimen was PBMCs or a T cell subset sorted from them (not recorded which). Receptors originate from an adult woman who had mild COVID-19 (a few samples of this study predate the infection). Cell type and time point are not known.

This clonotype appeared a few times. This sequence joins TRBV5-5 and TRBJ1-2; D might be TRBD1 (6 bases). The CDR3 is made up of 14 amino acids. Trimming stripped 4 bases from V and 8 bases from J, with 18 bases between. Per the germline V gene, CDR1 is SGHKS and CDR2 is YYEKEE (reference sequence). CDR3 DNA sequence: TGTGCCAGCAGCCCGACAATTGGGACAACAGGCTACACCTTC. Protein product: CASSPTIGTTGYTF.

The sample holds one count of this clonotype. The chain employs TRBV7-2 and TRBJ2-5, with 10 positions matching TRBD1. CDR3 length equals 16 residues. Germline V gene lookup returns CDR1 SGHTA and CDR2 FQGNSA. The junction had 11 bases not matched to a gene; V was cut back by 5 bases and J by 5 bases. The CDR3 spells CASSTRTGGLRETQYF. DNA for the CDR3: TGTGCCAGCAGCACGCGGACAGGGGGACTCCGTGAGACCCAGTACTTC.

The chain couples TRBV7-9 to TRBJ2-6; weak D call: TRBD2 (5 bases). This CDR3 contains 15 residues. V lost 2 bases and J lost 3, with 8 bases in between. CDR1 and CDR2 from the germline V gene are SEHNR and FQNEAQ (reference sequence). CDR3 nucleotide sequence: TGTGCCAGCAGCTTAATAGGGAGTGGGGCCAACGTCCTGACTTTC. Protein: CASSLIGSGANVLTF.

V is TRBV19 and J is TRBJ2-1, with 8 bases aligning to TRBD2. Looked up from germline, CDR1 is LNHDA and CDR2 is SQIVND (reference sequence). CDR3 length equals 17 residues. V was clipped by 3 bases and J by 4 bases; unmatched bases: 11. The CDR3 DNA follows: TGTGCCAGTAGTATCGCGGGGGGCCCTCCTCCTTACAATGAGCAGTTCTTC. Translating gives CASSIAGGPPPYNEQFF.

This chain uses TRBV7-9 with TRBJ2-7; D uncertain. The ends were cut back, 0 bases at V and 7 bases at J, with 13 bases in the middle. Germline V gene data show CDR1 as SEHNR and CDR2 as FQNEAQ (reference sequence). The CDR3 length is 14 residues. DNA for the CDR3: TGTGCCAGCAGCTTAGCTGGTGCCCGCGCGGAGCAGTACTTC. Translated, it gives CASSLAGARAEQYF. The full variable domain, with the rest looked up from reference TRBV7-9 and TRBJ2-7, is DTGVSQNPRHKITKRGQNVTFRCDPISEHNRLYWYRQTLGQGPEFLTYFQNEAQLEKSRLLSDRFSAERPKGSFSTLEIQRTEQGDSAMYLCASSLAGARAEQYFGPGTRLTVT.

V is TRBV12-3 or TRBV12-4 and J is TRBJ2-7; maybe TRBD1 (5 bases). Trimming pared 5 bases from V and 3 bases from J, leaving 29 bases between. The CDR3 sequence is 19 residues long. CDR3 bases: TGTGCCAGCAGTACCGCAGGGTTGGGGTATTTCGAAGGCGGCTACGAGCAGTACTTC. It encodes CASSTAGLGYFEGGYEQYF.

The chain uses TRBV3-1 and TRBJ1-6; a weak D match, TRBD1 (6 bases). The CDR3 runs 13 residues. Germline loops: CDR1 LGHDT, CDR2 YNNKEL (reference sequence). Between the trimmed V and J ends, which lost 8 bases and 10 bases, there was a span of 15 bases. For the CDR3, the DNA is TGTGCCAGCCAAGTAGGGGGAGGATCACCCCTCCACTTT. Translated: CASQVGGGSPLHF.

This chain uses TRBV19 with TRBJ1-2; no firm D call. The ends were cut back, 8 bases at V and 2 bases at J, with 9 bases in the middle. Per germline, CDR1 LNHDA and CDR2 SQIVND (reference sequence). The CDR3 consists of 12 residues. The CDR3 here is CASGLTNYGYTF. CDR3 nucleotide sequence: TGTGCCAGTGGGCTTACAAACTATGGCTACACCTTC.

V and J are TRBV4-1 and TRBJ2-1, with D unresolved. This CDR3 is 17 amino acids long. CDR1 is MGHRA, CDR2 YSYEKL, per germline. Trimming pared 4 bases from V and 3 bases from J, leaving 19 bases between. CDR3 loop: CASSPRGISSSYNEQFF. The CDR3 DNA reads TGCGCCAGCAGCCCGCGAGGCATTAGTTCAAGCTACAATGAGCAGTTCTTC.

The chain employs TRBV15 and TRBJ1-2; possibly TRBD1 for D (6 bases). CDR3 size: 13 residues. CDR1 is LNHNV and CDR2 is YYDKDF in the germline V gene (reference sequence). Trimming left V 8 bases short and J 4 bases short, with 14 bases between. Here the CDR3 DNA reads TGTGCCACCCGGTGGGGGGGCGGCTATGGCTACACCTTC. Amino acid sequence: CATRWGGGYGYTF.

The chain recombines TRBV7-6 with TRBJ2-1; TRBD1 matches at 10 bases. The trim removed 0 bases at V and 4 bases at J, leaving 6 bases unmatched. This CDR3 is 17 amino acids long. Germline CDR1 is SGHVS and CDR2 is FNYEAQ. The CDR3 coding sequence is TGTGCCAGCAGCTTAGCACAACGACAGGGGGCGTACAATGAGCAGTTCTTC. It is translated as CASSLAQRQGAYNEQFF.

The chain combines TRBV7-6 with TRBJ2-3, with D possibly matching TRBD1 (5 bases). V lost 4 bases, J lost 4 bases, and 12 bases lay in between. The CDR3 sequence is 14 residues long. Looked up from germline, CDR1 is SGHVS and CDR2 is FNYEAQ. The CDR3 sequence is CASSSRGQADTQYF. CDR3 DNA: TGTGCCAGCAGCTCCCGTGGACAAGCAGATACGCAGTATTTT.

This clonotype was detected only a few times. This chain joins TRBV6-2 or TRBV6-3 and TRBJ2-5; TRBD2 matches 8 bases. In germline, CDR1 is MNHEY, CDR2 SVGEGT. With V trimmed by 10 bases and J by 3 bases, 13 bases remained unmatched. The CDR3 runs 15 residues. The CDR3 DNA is TGTGCCACCCCCCTCAGGACTAGCTGTAAAGAGACCCAGTACTTC. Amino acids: CATPLRTSCKETQYF.

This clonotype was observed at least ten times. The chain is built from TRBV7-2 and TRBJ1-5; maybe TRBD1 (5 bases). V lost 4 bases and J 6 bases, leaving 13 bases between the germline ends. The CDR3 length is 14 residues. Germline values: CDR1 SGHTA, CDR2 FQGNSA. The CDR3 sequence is CASSSLGVGQPQHF. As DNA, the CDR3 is TGTGCCAGCAGCTCGCTGGGGGTGGGTCAGCCCCAGCATTTT.

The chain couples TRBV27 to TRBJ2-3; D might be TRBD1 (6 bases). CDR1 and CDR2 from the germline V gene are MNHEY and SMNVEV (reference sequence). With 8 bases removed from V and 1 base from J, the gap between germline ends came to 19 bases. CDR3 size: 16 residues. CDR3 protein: CASATGVAPRTDTQYF. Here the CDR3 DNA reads TGTGCCAGCGCGACAGGAGTCGCCCCTCGCACAGATACGCAGTATTTT.

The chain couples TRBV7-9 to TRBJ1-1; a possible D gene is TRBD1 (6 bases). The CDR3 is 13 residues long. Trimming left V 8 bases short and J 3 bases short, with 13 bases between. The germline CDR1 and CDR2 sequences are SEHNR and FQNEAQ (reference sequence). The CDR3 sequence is CASYGTSDTEAFF. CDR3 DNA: TGTGCCAGCTATGGGACATCGGACACTGAAGCTTTCTTT.

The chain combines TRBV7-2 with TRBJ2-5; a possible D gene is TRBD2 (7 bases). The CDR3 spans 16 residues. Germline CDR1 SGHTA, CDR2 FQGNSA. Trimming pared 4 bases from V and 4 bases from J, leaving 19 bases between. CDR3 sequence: CASSSPFRGGGETQYF. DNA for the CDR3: TGTGCCAGCAGCTCCCCATTTCGAGGGGGGGGAGAGACCCAGTACTTC.

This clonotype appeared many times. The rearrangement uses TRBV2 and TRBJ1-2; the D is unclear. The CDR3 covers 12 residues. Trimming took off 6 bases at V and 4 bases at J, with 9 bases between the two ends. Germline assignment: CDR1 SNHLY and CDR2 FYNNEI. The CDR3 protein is CASRLSSYGYTF. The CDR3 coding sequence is TGTGCCAGCAGGTTATCCAGCTATGGCTACACCTTC.

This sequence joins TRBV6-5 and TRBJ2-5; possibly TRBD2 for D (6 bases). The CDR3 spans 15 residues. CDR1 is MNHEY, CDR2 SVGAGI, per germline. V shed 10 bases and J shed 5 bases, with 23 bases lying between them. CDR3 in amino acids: CATLRRAGGDETQYF. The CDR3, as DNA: TGTGCCACCTTGAGGAGAGCGGGTGGGGATGAGACCCAGTACTTC.

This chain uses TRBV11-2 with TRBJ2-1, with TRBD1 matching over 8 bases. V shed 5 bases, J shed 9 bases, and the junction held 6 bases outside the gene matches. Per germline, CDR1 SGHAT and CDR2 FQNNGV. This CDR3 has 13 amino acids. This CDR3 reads CASSLSRGREQFF. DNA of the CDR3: TGTGCCAGCAGCCTGAGCAGGGGGCGTGAGCAGTTCTTC.

The CDR3 coding sequence is TGTGCCAGCAGCCAAGCACTAGATATCTCCTACAATGAGCAGTTCTTC. It translates to CASSQALDISYNEQFF. V usage is TRBV3-1 and J usage is TRBJ2-1; D possibly corresponds to TRBD2 (5 bases). Per the germline V gene, CDR1 is LGHDT and CDR2 is YNNKEL (reference sequence). This CDR3 is 16 amino acids long. The germline V and J ends were trimmed by 1 base and 0 bases, with 10 bases remaining between them.

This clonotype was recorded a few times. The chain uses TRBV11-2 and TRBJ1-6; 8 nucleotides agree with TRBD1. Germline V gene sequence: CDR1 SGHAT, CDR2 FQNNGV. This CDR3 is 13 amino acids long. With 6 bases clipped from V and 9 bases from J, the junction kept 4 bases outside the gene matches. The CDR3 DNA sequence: TGTGCCAGCAGGCGGACAGGGCTTTCACCCCTCCACTTT. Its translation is CASRRTGLSPLHF. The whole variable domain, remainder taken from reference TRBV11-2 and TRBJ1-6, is EAGVAQSPRYKIIEKRQSVAFWCNPISGHATLYWYQQILGQGPKLLIQFQNNGVVDDSQLPKDRFSAERLKGVDSTLKIQPAKLEDSAVYLCASRRTGLSPLHFGNGTRLTVT.